The 22 T cell receptor beta chains reported below all come from one sample, sequenced in a study of blood T cells in healthy people across ages (dated by TCRdb to the mid-2010s). Libraries came from 5' RACE. The listed sequencing device is Illumina HiSeq 2500. A second PCR of roughly 7 to 11 cycles was performed with a sample-barcoded 5' primer and a J-beta primer mix. TCRdb took the public reads, trimmed them with fastp at Q25, ran MiXCR for clone calling and kept in-frame beta chains. Merged by CDR3 protein, the rows form single entries marked with the most common genes and DNA. A total of roughly 410,000 distinct CDR3 sequences appear in this sample, approximately 52% of them only once. Of the sample, around 50% falls within the top ten clones. The sample comprised blood. The receptors originated from a man aged 55-75 years in good health.

The chain uses TRBV27 and TRBJ2-7, with TRBD2 matching 13 bases. CDR1 is MNHEY, CDR2 SMNVEV, per germline (reference sequence). V dropped 6 bases and J dropped 7; count of bases not matched to a gene: 9. This CDR3 is built from 15 residues. The CDR3: CASSPRLAGGQEQYF. CDR3 coding DNA: TGTGCCAGCAGCCCCCGACTAGCGGGAGGCCAGGAGCAGTACTTC.

The V call is TRBV7-9, the J call TRBJ2-5, with D tentatively TRBD2 (6 bases). The CDR3 runs 13 residues. Germline V gene sequence: CDR1 SEHNR, CDR2 FQNEAQ (reference sequence). Trimming stripped 6 bases from V and 6 bases from J, with 14 bases between. CDR3 amino acids: CASSVEGVKTQYF. The DNA for the CDR3 is TGTGCCAGCAGTGTGGAGGGCGTGAAGACCCAGTACTTC.

This clonotype came up many times. This sequence joins TRBV6-5 and TRBJ2-2; TRBD2 matches 15 bases. The CDR3 extends over 17 amino acids. The trim removed 4 bases at V and 5 bases at J, leaving 5 bases unmatched. Germline CDR1 and CDR2: MNHEY and SVGAGI. The CDR3 DNA sequence: TGTGCCAGCAGTTGGACTAGCGGGGGGGGACGGACCGGGGAGCTGTTTTTT. Its translation: CASSWTSGGGRTGELFF.

This clonotype was detected many times. The chain couples TRBV18 to TRBJ2-7; 8 nucleotides align to TRBD2. The CDR3 has 14 residues. With V trimmed by 3 bases and J by 5 bases, 6 bases remained unmatched. CDR1 KGHSH and CDR2 LQKENI come from the germline V gene. The CDR3 is CASSPLGRAHEQYF. The CDR3 DNA is TGTGCCAGCTCACCCCTCGGGAGGGCCCACGAGCAGTACTTC. Drawing the rest from reference TRBV18 and TRBJ2-7, the complete variable domain is NAGVMQNPRHLVRRRGQEARLRCSPMKGHSHVYWYRQLPEEGLKFMVYLQKENIIDESGMPKERFSAEFPKEGPSILRIQQVVRGDSAAYFCASSPLGRAHEQYFGPGTRLTVT.

The rearrangement uses TRBV6-1 and TRBJ1-6; the match to TRBD1 covers 7 bases. V was clipped by 5 bases and J by 0 bases; unmatched bases: 7. CDR3 length: 17 residues. Germline-derived CDR1 and CDR2 are MNHNS and SASEGT. CDR3 in DNA: TGTGCCAGCAGTCGGGACAGCCTGAGCTCCTATAATTCACCCCTCCACTTT. Translating it yields CASSRDSLSSYNSPLHF.

This clonotype was recorded many times. A much bigger clone sits one base away, suggesting this may be a read error. J is TRBJ2-1 and V is TRBV29-1, with D maybe TRBD1 (6 bases). Near its end, the DNA agrees better with TRBJ2-7, so the J call may be wrong. CDR1 and CDR2 (germline): SQVTM, ANQGSEA. CDR3 length: 14 residues. For the CDR3, the DNA is TGCAGCGTTGGGCTGCTGACAGGTTACAATGAGCAGTACTTC. Amino acids: CSVGLLTGYNEQYF.

V usage is TRBV7-2 and J usage is TRBJ2-1, with D perhaps given as TRBD1 or TRBD2 (5 bases each). CDR1 and CDR2 from the germline V gene are SGHTA and FQGNSA. This CDR3 spans 14 amino acids. V was trimmed by 5 bases and J by 7 bases, leaving 15 bases between them. CDR3 sequence: CASSAGTPINEQFF. The CDR3 coding sequence is TGTGCCAGCAGCGCCGGGACGCCGATAAATGAGCAGTTCTTC.

This clonotype was counted only a few times. CDR3 protein: CASTLGDWNYGYTF. In DNA form, the CDR3 reads TGTGCCAGCACCCTAGGGGACTGGAACTATGGCTACACCTTC. The genes are TRBV6-1 and TRBJ1-2, with D maybe TRBD1 (5 bases). Germline V CDR1 and CDR2: MNHNS, SASEGT. This CDR3 comprises 14 residues. V was shortened by 7 bases and J by 2 bases, with 14 bases between the two germline ends.

As to this clonotype: A much larger clone differs from this one at a single base, so this may be a read error. The chain is built from TRBV7-9 and TRBJ2-3; D unclear. This CDR3 contains 14 residues. Looked up from germline, CDR1 is SEHNR and CDR2 is FQNEAQ (reference sequence). Between the trimmed V and J ends, which lost 1 base and 2 bases, there was a span of 7 bases. The CDR3 protein is CASSLDVDTDTQYF. The CDR3, as DNA: TGTGCCAGCAGCTTAGACGTGGACACAGATACGCAGTATTTT. The full variable domain, completed using reference TRBV7-9 and TRBJ2-3, is DTGVSQNPRHKITKRGQNVTFRCDPISEHNRLYWYRQTLGQGPEFLTYFQNEAQLEKSRLLSDRFSAERPKGSFSTLEIQRTEQGDSAMYLCASSLDVDTDTQYFGPGTRLTVL.

This chain links TRBV6-2 or TRBV6-3 with TRBJ1-5, with TRBD1 matching over 9 bases. With V trimmed by 0 bases and J by 5 bases, 8 bases remained unmatched. CDR3 length: 17 amino acids. Per the germline V gene, CDR1 is MNHEY and CDR2 is SVGEGT. Written as DNA, the CDR3 is TGTGCCAGCAGTTACTCGAGGGAGACAGGGGGTGATCAGCCCCAGCATTTT. Translated: CASSYSRETGGDQPQHF.

This chain joins TRBV20-1 and TRBJ2-3, with 9 bases aligning to TRBD2. J lost 0 bases, V lost 5 bases, and 3 bases had no gene match. Germline V gene sequence: CDR1 DFQATT, CDR2 SNEGSKA (reference sequence). The CDR3 extends over 14 amino acids. CDR3 bases: TGCAGTGCTTATAGCGGGAGAAGCACAGATACGCAGTATTTT. Translated: CSAYSGRSTDTQYF.

This chain joins TRBV4-3 and TRBJ2-7; the D is unclear. CDR3 length: 13 residues. V was pared by 1 base and J by 4 bases, with 8 bases between. The germline CDR1 and CDR2 sequences are LGHNA and YSLEER. The chain's CDR3 is CASSQGPLYEQYF. The CDR3 nucleotides are TGCGCCAGCAGCCAAGGGCCTCTTTACGAGCAGTACTTC.

The gene calls are TRBV24-1 and TRBJ2-1, with unresolved D. The CDR3 runs 13 residues. Looked up from germline, CDR1 is KGHDR and CDR2 is SFDVKD. Trimming stripped 4 bases from V and 6 bases from J, with 9 bases between. The CDR3 nucleotides are TGTGCCACCAGTGAGGCTCTAGGCAATGAGCAGTTCTTC. This encodes CATSEALGNEQFF.

This clonotype was seen many times. This rearrangement joins TRBV12-3 or TRBV12-4 to TRBJ2-7; the D is unclear. V was cut by 6 bases and J by 3 bases, with 18 bases left in between. The CDR3 is 15 residues long. The CDR3 DNA follows: TGTGCCAGCAGCCAACAAGGACGCCCCCTCTACGAGCAGTACTTC. It encodes CASSQQGRPLYEQYF.

The sample holds a few counts of this clonotype. The V call is TRBV6-2 or TRBV6-3, the J call TRBJ2-6; tentatively, D is TRBD2 (5 bases). Germline V lookup: CDR1 MNHEY, CDR2 SVGEGT. The CDR3 length is 19 residues. With 5 bases removed from V and 0 bases from J, the gap between germline ends came to 20 bases. The CDR3 reads CASSPLRRTGSSGANVLTF. As DNA, the CDR3 is TGTGCCAGCAGTCCCCTCAGGAGGACTGGAAGCTCTGGGGCCAACGTCCTGACTTTC.

This rearrangement joins TRBV2 to TRBJ2-1; D remains unclear. The CDR3 spans 14 residues. CDR1 and CDR2 from the germline V gene are SNHLY and FYNNEI. The V gene lost 7 bases and the J gene lost 0 bases, with 10 bases spanning the gap. CDR3 bases: TGTGCCAGCAACCCCCTGGTCTCCTACAATGAGCAGTTCTTC. Translating it yields CASNPLVSYNEQFF.

The CDR3 DNA follows: TGCAGTGCTATTAGGCAGGGGGCGGCTGAAAAACTGTTTTTT. This codes for CSAIRQGAAEKLFF. J is TRBJ1-4 and V is TRBV20-1; 8 bases fit TRBD1. The CDR3 contains 14 residues. The J segment lost 7 bases and the V segment lost 4 bases, leaving 8 bases of the junction unmatched. CDR1 and CDR2 (germline): DFQATT, SNEGSKA (reference sequence).

As concerns this clonotype: A much larger clone differs from this one at a single base, so this may be a read error. V gene TRBV7-2 combines with J gene TRBJ2-3; D gene unclear. V was trimmed by 4 bases and J by 8 bases, leaving 19 bases between them. This CDR3 is 15 amino acids long. The germline V gene encodes CDR1 SGHTA and CDR2 FQGNSA. CDR3 protein: CASSSAEKLAGTQYF. The DNA for the CDR3 is TGTGCCAGCAGCTCCGCCGAGAAACTTGCAGGTACGCAGTATTTT.

CDR3 in DNA: TGTGCCAGCAGCCCCGACAGGGTTAACGATCAGCCCCAGCATTTT. This gives the protein CASSPDRVNDQPQHF. This chain connects TRBV4-2 to TRBJ1-5; the match to TRBD1 covers 7 bases. This CDR3 contains 15 residues. Trimming removed 4 bases from V and 5 bases from J; junction bases left unmatched: 8. Germline CDR1 LGHNA, CDR2 YNFKEQ.

This rearrangement joins TRBV5-5 to TRBJ1-1; 7 positions agree with TRBD1. The CDR3 has 14 residues. The V gene's germline CDR1 is SGHKS and CDR2 YYEKEE (reference sequence). Losses at the gene ends were 0 bases for V and 4 bases for J; bases not matched to a gene: 3. DNA of the CDR3: TGTGCCAGCAGCTTGGGACAGGGTTTCACTGAAGCTTTCTTT. Its protein product is CASSLGQGFTEAFF.

This clonotype came up a few times. The rearrangement links TRBV5-1 to TRBJ2-7; D might be TRBD1 (6 bases). The ends were cut back, 3 bases at V and 9 bases at J, with 16 bases in the middle. The CDR3 totals 13 residues. Per the germline V gene, CDR1 is SGHRS and CDR2 is YFSETQ. In nucleotides, the CDR3 is TGCGCCAGCAGCTCGGGGACAAGTTCGGTGCAGTACTTC. Translated, it gives CASSSGTSSVQYF. The whole variable domain, remainder taken from reference TRBV5-1 and TRBJ2-7, is KAGVTQTPRYLIKTRGQQVTLSCSPISGHRSVSWYQQTPGQGLQFLFEYFSETQRNKGNFPGRFSGRQFSNSRSEMNVSTLELGDSALYLCASSSGTSSVQYFGPGTRLTVT.

This clonotype was detected a few times. The V gene is TRBV27, the J gene TRBJ2-6; 7 nucleotides match TRBD1. The CDR3 extends over 14 amino acids. Germline CDR1 is MNHEY and CDR2 is SMNVEV (reference sequence). The V gene end was trimmed by 7 bases and the J gene end by 4 bases; junction bases not matched to a gene: 4. The CDR3 nucleotides are TGTGCCAGCACCGACAGGGTGGGGGCCAACGTCCTGACTTTC. This codes for CASTDRVGANVLTF.